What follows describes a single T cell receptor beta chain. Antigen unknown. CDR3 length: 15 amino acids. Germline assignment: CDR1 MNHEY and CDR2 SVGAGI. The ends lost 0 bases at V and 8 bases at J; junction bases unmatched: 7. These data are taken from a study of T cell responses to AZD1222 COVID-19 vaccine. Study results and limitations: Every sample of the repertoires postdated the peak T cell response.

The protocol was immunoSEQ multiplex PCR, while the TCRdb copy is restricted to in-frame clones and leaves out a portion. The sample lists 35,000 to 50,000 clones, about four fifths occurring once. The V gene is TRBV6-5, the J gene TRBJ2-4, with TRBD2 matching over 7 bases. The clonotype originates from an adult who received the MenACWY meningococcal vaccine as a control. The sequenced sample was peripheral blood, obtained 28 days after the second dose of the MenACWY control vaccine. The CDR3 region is CASSYSMASGDIQYF. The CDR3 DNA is TGTGCCAGCAGTTACTCGATGGCTAGCGGAGACATTCAGTACTTC.